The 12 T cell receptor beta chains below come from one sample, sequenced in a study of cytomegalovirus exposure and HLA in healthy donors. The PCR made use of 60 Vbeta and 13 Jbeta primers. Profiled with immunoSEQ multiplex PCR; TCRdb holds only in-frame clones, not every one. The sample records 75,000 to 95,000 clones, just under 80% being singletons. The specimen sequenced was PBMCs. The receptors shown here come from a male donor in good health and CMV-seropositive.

The CDR3 DNA reads as TGTGCCTGGAGCGGGGCGGGGGGGATTGGCGAGCAGTACTTC. It encodes CAWSGAGGIGEQYF. The chain has TRBV30 and TRBJ2-7; 9 bases are shared with TRBD2. Germline loops: CDR1 GTSNPN, CDR2 SVGIG (reference sequence). Trimming removed 3 bases from V and 6 bases from J; junction bases left unmatched: 9. The CDR3 extends over 14 amino acids.

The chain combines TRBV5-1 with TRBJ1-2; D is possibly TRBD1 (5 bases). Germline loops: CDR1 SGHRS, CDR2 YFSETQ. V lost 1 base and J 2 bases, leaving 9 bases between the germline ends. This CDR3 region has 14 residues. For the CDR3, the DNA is TGCGCCAGCAGCTTGACGGGGGAAAACTATGGCTACACCTTC. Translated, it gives CASSLTGENYGYTF.

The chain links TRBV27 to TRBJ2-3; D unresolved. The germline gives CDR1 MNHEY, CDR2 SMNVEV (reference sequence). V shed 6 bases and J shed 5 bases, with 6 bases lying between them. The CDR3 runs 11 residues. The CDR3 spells CASSPGDTQYF. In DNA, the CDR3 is TGTGCCAGCAGCCCCGGAGATACGCAGTATTTT.

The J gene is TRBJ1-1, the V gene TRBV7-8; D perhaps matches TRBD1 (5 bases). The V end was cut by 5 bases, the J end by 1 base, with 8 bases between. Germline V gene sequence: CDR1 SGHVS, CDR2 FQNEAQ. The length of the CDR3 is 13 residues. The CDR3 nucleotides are TGTGCCAGCAGCGGGGCTCCGAACACTGAAGCTTTCTTT. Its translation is CASSGAPNTEAFF.

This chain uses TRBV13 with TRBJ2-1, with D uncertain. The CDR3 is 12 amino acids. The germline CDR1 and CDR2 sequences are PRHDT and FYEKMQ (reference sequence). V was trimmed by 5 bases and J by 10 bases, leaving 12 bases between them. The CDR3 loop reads CASSPSPGEQFF. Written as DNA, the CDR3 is TGTGCCAGCAGCCCTTCCCCCGGGGAGCAGTTCTTC. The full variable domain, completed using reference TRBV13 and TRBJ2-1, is AAGVIQSPRHLIKEKRETATLKCYPIPRHDTVYWYQQGPGQDPQFLISFYEKMQSDKGSIPDRFSAQQFSDYHSELNMSSLELGDSALYFCASSPSPGEQFFGPGTRLTVL.

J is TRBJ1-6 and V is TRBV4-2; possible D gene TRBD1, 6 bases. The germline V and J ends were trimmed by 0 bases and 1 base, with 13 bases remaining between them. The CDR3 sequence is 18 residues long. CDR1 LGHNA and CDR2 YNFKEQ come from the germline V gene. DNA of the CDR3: TGTGCCAGCAGCCAAGATGTACAGGGTGGTTCCTATAATTCACCCCTCCACTTT. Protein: CASSQDVQGGSYNSPLHF.

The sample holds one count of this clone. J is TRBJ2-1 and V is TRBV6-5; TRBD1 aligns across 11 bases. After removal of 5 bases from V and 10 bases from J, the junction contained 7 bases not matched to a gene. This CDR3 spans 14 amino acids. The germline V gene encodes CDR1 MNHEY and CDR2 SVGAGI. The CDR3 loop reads CASSRGTGGGEQFF. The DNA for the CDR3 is TGTGCCAGCAGTCGTGGGACAGGGGGAGGCGAGCAGTTCTTC.

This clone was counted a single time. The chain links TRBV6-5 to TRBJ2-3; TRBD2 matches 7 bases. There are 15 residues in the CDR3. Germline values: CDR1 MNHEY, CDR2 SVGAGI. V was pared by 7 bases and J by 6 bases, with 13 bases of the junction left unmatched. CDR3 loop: CASTLGAGEGDTQYF. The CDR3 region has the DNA TGTGCCAGCACCCTCGGGGCGGGGGAAGGGGATACGCAGTATTTT.

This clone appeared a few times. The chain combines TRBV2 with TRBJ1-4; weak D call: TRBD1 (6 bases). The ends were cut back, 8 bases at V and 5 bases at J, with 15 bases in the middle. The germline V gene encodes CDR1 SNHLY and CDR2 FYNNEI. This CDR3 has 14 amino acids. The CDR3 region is CASLPQGANEKLFF. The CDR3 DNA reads TGTGCCAGCCTACCACAGGGCGCCAATGAAAAACTGTTTTTT.

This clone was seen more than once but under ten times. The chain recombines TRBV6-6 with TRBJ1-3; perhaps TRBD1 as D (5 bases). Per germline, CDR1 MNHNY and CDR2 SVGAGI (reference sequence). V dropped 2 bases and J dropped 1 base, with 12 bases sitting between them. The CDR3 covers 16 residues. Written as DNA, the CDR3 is TGTGCCAGCAGTTACGGAGACTCAGGGTCTGGAAACACCATATATTTT. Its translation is CASSYGDSGSGNTIYF.

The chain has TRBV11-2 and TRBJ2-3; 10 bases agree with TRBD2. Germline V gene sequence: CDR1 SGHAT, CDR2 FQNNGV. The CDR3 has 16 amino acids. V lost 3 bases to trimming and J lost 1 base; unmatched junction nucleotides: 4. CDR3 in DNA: TGTGCCAGCAGCTTGAGCGGGGGGGGACGCACAGATACGCAGTATTTT. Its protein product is CASSLSGGGRTDTQYF.

The CDR3 protein is CASSEAILFPEQYF. The CDR3 nucleotides read TGCGCCAGCAGTGAGGCGATATTGTTCCCCGAGCAGTACTTC. The chain recombines TRBV10-1 with TRBJ2-7; D is ambiguous. Trimming stripped 2 bases from V and 6 bases from J, with 14 bases between. Germline CDR1 and CDR2: WNHNN and SYGVQD (reference sequence). The CDR3 has 14 amino acids.